This passage covers 4 T cell receptor beta chains from one sample sequenced in a study of T cell changes during pregnancy in multiple sclerosis. Generated by immunoSEQ multiplex PCR, the TCRdb table keeps only in-frame clones and is missing some. The sample lists 84,000 or so clones, about 93% occurring once. Source: peripheral blood, taken in the third trimester of pregnancy. These receptors originate from a female donor with multiple sclerosis, enrolled in a pregnancy study.

V usage is TRBV18 and J usage is TRBJ2-2; 10 nucleotides line up with TRBD2. CDR1 KGHSH and CDR2 LQKENI come from the germline V gene. The CDR3 loop spans 17 amino acids. Germline trimming cut 1 base from V and 1 base from J; bases unmatched to any gene: 3. The CDR3 is CASSPLRTSGNTGELFF. The CDR3 coding sequence is TGTGCCAGCTCACCACTTCGGACTAGCGGGAACACCGGGGAGCTGTTTTTT.

The rearrangement uses TRBV30 and TRBJ1-2; D may be TRBD1 (6 bases). Germline assignment: CDR1 GTSNPN and CDR2 SVGIG (reference sequence). There are 14 residues in the CDR3. The V gene lost 1 base and the J gene lost 3 bases, with 12 bases spanning the gap. CDR3 protein: CAWSGTVPDYGYTF. The CDR3, as DNA: TGTGCCTGGAGTGGGACAGTTCCCGACTATGGCTACACCTTC.

This chain connects TRBV5-4 to TRBJ1-5; TRBD1 matches 9 bases. Germline lookup yields CDR1 SGHNT and CDR2 YYREEE (reference sequence). This CDR3 has 14 amino acids. V shed 4 bases, J shed 4 bases, and the junction held 3 bases outside the gene matches. For the CDR3, the DNA is TGTGCCAGCAGCGCAGGACAGGGGAATCAGCCCCAGCATTTT. Protein sequence: CASSAGQGNQPQHF. Based on the CDR3 plus reference TRBV5-4 and TRBJ1-5, the full variable domain is ETGVTQSPTHLIKTRGQQVTLRCSSQSGHNTVSWYQQALGQGPQFIFQYYREEENGRGNFPPRFSGLQFPNYSSELNVNALELDDSALYLCASSAGQGNQPQHFGDGTRLSIL.

This chain links TRBV4-3 with TRBJ2-7; tentative D call: TRBD2 (5 bases). This CDR3 spans 16 amino acids. The germline gives CDR1 LGHNA, CDR2 YSLEER. The V end lost 0 bases, the J end lost 0 bases, and 12 bases lay between the germline ends. CDR3 loop: CASSQDLVGSSYEQYF. The CDR3 DNA is TGCGCCAGCAGCCAAGATCTTGTGGGGAGCTCCTACGAGCAGTACTTC.